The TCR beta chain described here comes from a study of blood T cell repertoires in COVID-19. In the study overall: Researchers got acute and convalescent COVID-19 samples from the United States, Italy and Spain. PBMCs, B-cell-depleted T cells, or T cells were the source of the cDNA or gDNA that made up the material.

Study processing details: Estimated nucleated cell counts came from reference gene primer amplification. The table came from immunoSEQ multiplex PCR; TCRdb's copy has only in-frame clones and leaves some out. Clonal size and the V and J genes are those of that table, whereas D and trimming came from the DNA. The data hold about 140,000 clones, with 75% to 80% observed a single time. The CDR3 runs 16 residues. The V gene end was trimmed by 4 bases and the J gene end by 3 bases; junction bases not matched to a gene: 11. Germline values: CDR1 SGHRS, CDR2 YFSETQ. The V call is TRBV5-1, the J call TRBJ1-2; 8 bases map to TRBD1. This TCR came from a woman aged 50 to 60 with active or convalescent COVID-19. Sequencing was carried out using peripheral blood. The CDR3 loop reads CASSPTEDRAYYGYTF. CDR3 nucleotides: TGCGCCAGCAGCCCGACTGAGGACAGGGCTTACTATGGCTACACCTTC.